This T cell receptor (beta chain) was identified in a study of cytomegalovirus exposure and HLA in healthy donors. Trimming removed 7 bases at V and 1 base at J, with 19 bases between. CDR1 is SQVTM and CDR2 is ANQGSEA in the germline V gene. This CDR3 spans 15 amino acids. Worth noting for this clone: What it recognizes is unknown.

There were likely unrecorded immune exposures, though donors were nominally healthy when sampled. The PCR used 60 Vbeta and 13 Jbeta primers. Here immunoSEQ multiplex PCR was the method, and the copy in TCRdb shows in-frame clones only, minus some. The data show some 200,000 clones, with over 65% seen just once and roughly 0.62% held by the top ten. Study outcomes and limitations: Upon later analysis, HLA-associated TCR beta chains proved more clonally expanded than other, equally common chains. TRBV6-2, TRBV6-3 and some other V segments were unresolvable in 87-base-pair reads. Confirmation was obtained in vitro that a few CMV-associated chains are specific for CMV antigens.

Sequencing was carried out using PBMCs. This receptor was obtained from a man in his late teens or twenties in good health and CMV-seronegative. The J gene is TRBJ1-1, the V gene TRBV29-1; D is possibly TRBD1 (5 bases). The CDR3 is CSARGLPGGNTEAFF. The CDR3 bases are TGCAGCGCCCGAGGGCTCCCCGGGGGGAACACTGAAGCTTTCTTT.